Listed below are T cell receptor beta chains from one sample, sequenced in a study of T cells in Graves' hyperthyroidism and ophthalmopathy. MiXCR, run by TCRdb on the multiplex PCR reads, gives a single entry per CDR3 protein. The repertoire has about 350,000 distinct CDR3 sequences, about 18% of them found once; the top ten carry approximately 30%. Sequences were obtained from blood. The receptors here all came from a woman aged 25 to 39 with Graves' hyperthyroidism that later progressed to Graves' ophthalmopathy. CDR3s include the opening cysteine and the closing phenylalanine or tryptophan. D genes are given only for firm matches. Clone size is shown for a subset of rows, as once, few, many or a class of expanded clone.

>TRBJ1-2|many|17|.|TRBV29-1
TGCAGCGTCGACACCCCCCCATCCCCCCAACTCGGCTATGGCTACACCTTC
CSVDTPPSPQLGYGYTF
>TRBJ1-5|many|14|.|TRBV28
TGTGCCAGCAGTTTGCCCCAGGTTAATCAGCCCCAGCATTTT
CASSLPQVNQPQHF
>TRBJ2-2|few|17|.|TRBV7-9
TGTGCCAGCAGCTTATTCGGTGGCAGGGGTTCCACCGGGGAGCTGTTTTTT
CASSLFGGRGSTGELFF
>TRBJ2-3|.|14|TRBD2|TRBV20-1
TGCAGTGCTCACACGGGACTATGCACAGATACGCAGTATTTT
CSAHTGLCTDTQYF
>TRBJ2-2|many|14|TRBD2|TRBV28
TGCCGAATGCGGGGGGGGCGTGTGACCGGGGAGCTGTTTTTT
CRMRGGRVTGELFF
>TRBJ2-1|.|13|TRBD1|TRBV27
TGTACCAGCAGTCCCGGGACAGACCCTAAGCAGTTCTTC
CTSSPGTDPKQFF
>TRBJ2-7|many|17|TRBD2|TRBV6-1
TGTGCCAGCAGTGGACGGGCCGGACTAGCGCGCTCCTACGAGCAGTACTTC
CASSGRAGLARSYEQYF
>TRBJ2-7|many|15|.|TRBV20-1
TGCAGTGCTAGAGATACCCGGAGGGGTGGGGACGAGCAGTACTTC
CSARDTRRGGDEQYF
>TRBJ2-4|many|13|.|TRBV28
TGTGCCAGCAGTTTATTGCAGGGAAACATTCAGTACTTC
CASSLLQGNIQYF
>TRBJ2-5|many|16|.|TRBV30
TGTGCCTGGAGTGTATGGGGCAGTATCATCCAAGAGACCCAGTACTTC
CAWSVWGSIIQETQYF
>TRBJ2-7|few|15|.|TRBV20-1
TGCAGTGCTAGAGTATGGCGGGTGAGCTCCTACGAGCAGTACTTC
CSARVWRVSSYEQYF
>TRBJ2-1|many|14|TRBD1|TRBV11-2
TGTGCCAGCAGACCGGGACAGGAATACAATGAGCAGTTCTTC
CASRPGQEYNEQFF